This T cell receptor (beta chain) was captured by sequencing in a study of T cells in Graves' hyperthyroidism and ophthalmopathy. General study points: Patients with ophthalmopathy were separated from those with stable hyperthyroidism by a 13 V-J model.

This clonotype was picked up a small number of times. Its target is unknown. RNA transcripts were the template for amplifying TCR beta CDR3 regions. Initially, a first-round RT-PCR of the TCR CDR3 employed the HTBI primer set. TCRdb recomputed calls from the multiplex PCR reads with MiXCR, one row per CDR3 protein. The table records some 300,000 distinct CDR3 sequences, around a fifth of them present only once. Clinical symptoms, serum thyroxine and TRAb, thyroid ultrasound and orbital computed tomography were used for the diagnoses. CDR1 and CDR2 (germline): MDHEN, SYDVKM. The CDR3 covers 12 residues. V was shortened by 3 bases and J by 4 bases, with 7 bases between the two germline ends.

Sequencing used blood. The rearrangement links TRBV28 to TRBJ2-7, with no clear D. The receptor was isolated from a man in his fifties with Graves' ophthalmopathy. The CDR3, as DNA: TGTGCCAGCAGTTTCGCTAGATACGAGCAGTACTTC. The encoded protein is CASSFARYEQYF.